These T cell receptor beta chains were read from a single sample in a study of blood T cell repertoires in COVID-19. Profiled with immunoSEQ multiplex PCR; TCRdb holds only in-frame clones, not every one. Among over 150,000 clones listed, around 86% were seen once. The specimen was peripheral blood. These receptors were taken from a woman aged 70-85 years with COVID-19, enrolled during active disease. The CDR3 runs from the conserved cysteine through the conserved F or W. Fields, in order: D gene, clone size, V gene, J gene, CDR3 protein, CDR3 DNA. The D gene is left open where the match is weak. A row's size may be missing; if present it is once, few, many or a size class.

>.|.|TRBV6-2/TRBV6-3|TRBJ1-6
CASSYSPDSMGSPLHF
TGTGCCAGCAGTTATAGTCCGGATTCAATGGGCTCACCCCTCCACTTT
>.|.|TRBV30|TRBJ1-4
CAWSVPWGGGEKLFF
TGTGCCTGGAGTGTACCATGGGGGGGTGGAGAAAAACTGTTTTTT
>TRBD1|.|TRBV28|TRBJ2-5
CASKYRGNQETQYF
TGTGCCAGCAAGTACAGGGGCAACCAAGAGACCCAGTACTTC
>TRBD2|.|TRBV5-1|TRBJ2-1
CASGEPGGNEQFF
TGCGCCAGCGGAGAACCGGGGGGGAATGAGCAGTTCTTC
>.|.|TRBV12-3/TRBV12-4|TRBJ2-5
CASTLGEAQYF
TGTGCCAGCACCTTAGGAGAGGCCCAGTACTTC
>TRBD2|.|TRBV12-5|TRBJ2-3
CASGGFSGREGSSTDTQYF
TGTGCTAGTGGGGGATTTAGCGGGAGAGAGGGATCTAGCACAGATACGCAGTATTTT
>TRBD1|.|TRBV6-5|TRBJ2-5
CASRDRGYQETQYF
TGTGCCAGCAGGGACAGGGGGTACCAAGAGACCCAGTACTTC
>.|few|TRBV19|TRBJ2-5
CASSPRTGGRETQYF
TGTGCCAGTAGTCCCAGGACTGGTGGGAGAGAGACCCAGTACTTC
>TRBD2|.|TRBV7-2|TRBJ2-5
CASKAGETQYF
TGTGCCAGCAAAGCGGGAGAAACCCAGTACTTC
>TRBD1|once|TRBV6-6|TRBJ1-4
CASSKTGGANEKLFF
TGTGCCAGCAGTAAAACAGGGGGAGCTAATGAAAAACTGTTTTTT
>TRBD1|.|TRBV6-5|TRBJ2-7
CASSRGQGGYEQYF
TGTGCCAGCAGTAGGGGACAGGGGGGCTACGAGCAGTACTTC
>.|.|TRBV5-1|TRBJ1-6
CASSLKTDSPLHF
TGCGCCAGCAGCCTGAAGACAGATTCACCCCTCCACTTT
>.|.|TRBV30|TRBJ1-3
CAWKQGGGHTIYF
TGTGCCTGGAAGCAGGGCGGGGGGCACACCATATATTTT
>.|.|TRBV28|TRBJ1-4
CASRRDSGNEKLFF
TGTGCCAGCAGACGGGACTCCGGTAATGAAAAACTGTTTTTT
>.|.|TRBV3-1/TRBV3-2|TRBJ2-3
CASDELAATQYF
TGTGCCAGCGATGAGTTAGCAGCTACGCAGTATTTT
>TRBD1|.|TRBV2|TRBJ2-2
CASRKTGANTGELFF
TGTGCCAGCCGGAAGACAGGGGCGAACACCGGGGAGCTGTTTTTT
>TRBD1|.|TRBV25-1|TRBJ1-1
CASSAPGGANTEAFF
TGTGCCAGCAGTGCCCCAGGGGGCGCGAACACTGAAGCTTTCTTT
>.|.|TRBV27|TRBJ2-1
CASTPRGLGGGRGYNEQFF
TGTGCCAGCACACCTAGAGGGCTAGGGGGAGGGCGGGGGTACAATGAGCAGTTCTTC
>TRBD1|few|TRBV6-6|TRBJ1-2
CASSYSPGTGDGYTF
TGTGCCAGCAGTTACTCCCCCGGGACAGGGGATGGCTACACCTTC
>.|once|TRBV6-2/TRBV6-3|TRBJ1-4
CASSLRTATATNEKLFF
TGTGCCAGCAGCCTAAGGACAGCCACAGCAACTAATGAAAAACTGTTTTTT
>.|few|TRBV9|TRBJ2-7
CASSVVKDPGTYEQYF
TGTGCCAGCAGCGTAGTCAAGGACCCGGGGACCTACGAGCAGTACTTC
>.|.|TRBV19|TRBJ2-7
CASKAEGTSYEQYF
TGTGCCAGTAAGGCTGAGGGCACCTCCTACGAGCAGTACTTC
>TRBD2|.|TRBV5-4|TRBJ2-3
CASSSGLAGSTDTQYF
TGTGCCAGCAGCAGCGGACTAGCGGGAAGCACAGATACGCAGTATTTT
>.|.|TRBV27|TRBJ2-7
CASRKQVPTSYEQYF
TGTGCCAGCAGAAAACAGGTTCCCACCTCCTACGAGCAGTACTTC
>TRBD1|.|TRBV28|TRBJ2-7
CASSLYRQGYEQYF
TGTGCCAGCAGTTTATATCGACAGGGCTACGAGCAGTACTTC
>TRBD1|.|TRBV3-1/TRBV3-2|TRBJ1-4
CASSQRTGGGYEKLFF
TGTGCCAGCAGCCAACGGACAGGCGGAGGTTATGAAAAACTGTTTTTT
>TRBD1|.|TRBV9|TRBJ1-4
CASSVSTGLNEKLFF
TGTGCCAGCAGCGTTTCGACAGGGCTAAATGAAAAACTGTTTTTT
>.|.|TRBV28|TRBJ1-2
CASSLPRVGYTF
TGTGCCAGCAGTTTACCCAGGGTTGGCTACACCTTC
>.|.|TRBV7-2|TRBJ1-1
CASSLFGEAFF
TGTGCCAGCAGCTTATTCGGTGAAGCTTTCTTT
>.|once|TRBV10-1|TRBJ2-6
CASSAPTGANVLTF
TGCGCCAGCAGTGCCCCCACTGGGGCCAACGTCCTGACTTTC
>TRBD2|few|TRBV28|TRBJ2-7
CASRSGRPRYEQYF
TGTGCCAGCAGAAGCGGGAGACCGCGCTACGAGCAGTACTTC
>.|.|TRBV7-2|TRBJ2-3
CASSLGQVFRDTQYF
TGTGCCAGCAGCTTAGGACAGGTATTCCGGGATACGCAGTATTTT
>TRBD1|.|TRBV7-3|TRBJ1-5
CASSSGQGYPKDQPQHF
TGTGCCAGCAGCTCGGGACAGGGGTACCCCAAGGATCAGCCCCAGCATTTT
>.|.|TRBV19|TRBJ1-1
CASSNRGGTEAFF
TGTGCCAGTAGTAATAGGGGGGGGACTGAAGCTTTCTTT
>TRBD2|.|TRBV4-3|TRBJ2-1
CASSQVGGRATSEQFF
TGCGCCAGCAGCCAAGTCGGGGGGAGGGCGACGAGTGAGCAGTTCTTC
>TRBD1|.|TRBV28|TRBJ1-2
CASSPPTGAYGYTF
TGTGCCAGCAGTCCCCCGACAGGGGCGTATGGCTACACCTTC
>TRBD2|.|TRBV5-4|TRBJ2-7
CASSLNSGSYEQYF
TGTGCCAGCAGCTTGAATAGCGGGAGTTACGAGCAGTACTTC
>TRBD1|.|TRBV7-2|TRBJ2-4
CASSPDRGAKNIQYF
TGTGCCAGCAGCCCTGACAGGGGCGCTAAAAACATTCAGTACTTC
>.|once|TRBV3-1/TRBV3-2|TRBJ1-4
CASSRRQRNEKLFF
TGTGCCAGCAGCCGGAGACAGCGAAATGAAAAACTGTTTTTT
>.|.|TRBV7-2|TRBJ2-7
CASSLRLARSEQYF
TGTGCCAGCAGCTTAAGGTTAGCCAGAAGTGAGCAGTACTTC
>TRBD1|.|TRBV10-2|TRBJ1-4
CASRGQGWEEKLFF
TGCGCCAGCAGAGGACAGGGCTGGGAGGAAAAACTGTTTTTT
>TRBD2|.|TRBV3-1/TRBV3-2|TRBJ2-1
CASSQPPLAAPYNEQFF
TGTGCCAGCAGCCAACCCCCCCTAGCGGCCCCCTACAATGAGCAGTTCTTC
>TRBD1|once|TRBV29-1|TRBJ1-2
CSVVSGTGAEGYTF
TGCAGCGTCGTATCCGGGACAGGGGCAGAAGGCTACACCTTC
>TRBD1|few|TRBV3-1/TRBV3-2|TRBJ1-1
CASSQGTGNTEAFF
TGTGCCAGCAGCCAAGGGACAGGAAACACTGAAGCTTTCTTT
>TRBD1|.|TRBV28|TRBJ2-5
CASSSSDRSGTQYF
TGTGCCAGCAGTTCCTCGGACAGGTCGGGGACCCAGTACTTC
>.|.|TRBV5-1|TRBJ2-3
CASSGGDSTDTQYF
TGCGCCAGCAGCGGAGGGGACAGCACAGATACGCAGTATTTT
>TRBD1|.|TRBV5-5|TRBJ2-6
CASSLARTGGSSGANVLTF
TGTGCCAGCAGCTTGGCCCGGACAGGGGGCAGTAGTGGGGCCAACGTCCTGACTTTC
>.|.|TRBV18|TRBJ2-7
CASSRAGEGYEQYF
TGTGCCAGCTCACGTGCAGGGGAAGGGTACGAGCAGTACTTC
>TRBD1|once|TRBV2|TRBJ1-4
CASSETGTTNEKLFF
TGTGCCAGCAGTGAGACAGGGACAACTAATGAAAAACTGTTTTTT
>TRBD2|few|TRBV27|TRBJ2-1
CASSREGTIAGGPIF
TGTGCCAGCAGCCGTGAGGGCACGATAGCGGGAGGGCCAATCTTC
>TRBD2|.|TRBV7-9|TRBJ2-3
CASSPGRLAGVSFSDTQYF
TGTGCCAGCAGCCCCGGGCGTTTAGCGGGAGTTTCTTTTTCGGATACGCAGTATTTT
>TRBD2|once|TRBV29-1|TRBJ2-1
CSVEEGGSGSDEQFF
TGCAGCGTTGAAGAGGGGGGTAGCGGGAGTGATGAGCAGTTCTTC
>.|.|TRBV4-3|TRBJ2-5
CASSHSQRPQETQYF
TGCGCCAGCAGCCATTCACAGCGGCCTCAAGAGACCCAGTACTTC
>TRBD1|.|TRBV28|TRBJ1-5
CASSPDRVGSQHF
TGTGCCAGCAGTCCGGACAGGGTTGGGTCCCAGCATTTT
>TRBD2|.|TRBV24-1|TRBJ2-5
CATSGGTSGSVDETQYF
TGTGCCACCAGTGGTGGGACTAGCGGGAGCGTGGATGAGACCCAGTACTTC
>.|.|TRBV11-2|TRBJ2-1
CASSPPSQRPNNEQFF
TGTGCCAGCAGCCCGCCTAGCCAGCGGCCCAATAATGAGCAGTTCTTC
>TRBD2|.|TRBV5-1|TRBJ2-7
CASSLDGTSGYEQYF
TGCGCCAGCAGCTTGGACGGGACTAGCGGTTACGAGCAGTACTTC
>TRBD2|.|TRBV7-2|TRBJ2-2
CASSLGASGRITGELFF
TGTGCCAGCAGCTTAGGGGCTAGCGGGAGAATCACCGGGGAGCTGTTTTTT
>.|.|TRBV6-5|TRBJ2-7
CASSYSRTIVDEQYF
TGTGCCAGCAGTTACAGTCGCACTATCGTAGACGAGCAGTACTTC
>.|.|TRBV7-2|TRBJ1-1
CASSSTRDVVEAFF
TGTGCCAGCAGCTCTACCCGGGATGTCGTTGAAGCTTTCTTT